This TCR beta chain was sequenced in a study of T cell responses to AZD1222 COVID-19 vaccine. Findings of the study overall: Among AZD1222 vaccinees, only six were seropositive at baseline. Spike-specific TCR repertoires showed rising breadth and depth after two AZD1222 doses.

Comment on this clone: Antigen: not known.

Generated by immunoSEQ multiplex PCR, the TCRdb table keeps only in-frame clones and is missing some. Of 250,000 to 300,000 clones in the sample, almost 95% were seen once. In germline, CDR1 is LGHDT, CDR2 YNNKEL (reference sequence). Trimming pared 4 bases from V and 5 bases from J, leaving 14 bases between. The CDR3 totals 14 residues. This TCR came from an adult who received the AZD1222 COVID-19 vaccine. This chain uses TRBV3-1 (or the pseudogene TRBV3-2) with TRBJ2-5; possibly TRBD1 for D (6 bases). Here the sequenced sample was peripheral blood, taken 28 days after the second AZD1222 dose. CDR3 coding DNA: TGTGCCAGCAGCCTCCTGACAGGCGGGGAGACCCAGTACTTC. Amino acids: CASSLLTGGETQYF.